The present T cell receptor beta chain was sequenced within a study of shared clonotypes between healthy human individuals. Comment on this clone: Its specificity is not known.

This CDR3 region has 13 residues. Germline V CDR1 and CDR2: MNHEY, SMNVEV (reference sequence). The V gene end was trimmed by 4 bases and the J gene end by 8 bases; junction bases not matched to a gene: 4. Here immunoSEQ multiplex PCR was the method, and the copy in TCRdb shows in-frame clones only, minus some. The repertoire has fewer than 1.4 million clones, about four fifths of them found once; the top ten carry roughly 0.65%. Study outcomes and limitations: Though the depth was large, rarefaction showed that sorted-subset sequencing was incomplete. Generally, naive subsets came out with larger estimated richness than memory subsets. Generation probability values for non-shared clonotypes were lower than those for clonotypes shared by all four donors.

This chain links TRBV27 with TRBJ1-3, with 8 bases identical to TRBD1. The sequenced sample consisted of memory CD4+ T cells from PBMCs. This sample's subset: CD45RA-negative fraction. The source of this sequence is a young man in good health. Some clones in this sample may be carry-over from other donors' samples. The CDR3 spells CASSSDREYTIYF. The DNA of the CDR3 is TGTGCCAGCAGTTCGGACAGGGAGTACACCATATATTTT.